The next 32 T cell receptor beta chains were all read from a single sample in a study of T cells after yellow fever vaccination. Each CDR3 protein is one row after TCRdb ran MiXCR on the 5' RACE reads. The sample holds roughly 74,000 distinct CDR3 sequences, more than 5.5% seen once. The sample consisted of CD8+ T cells sorted from PBMCs, taken 5 days after the first yellow fever vaccination. These receptors originate from a man aged 18 to 29 who received the YFV17D yellow fever vaccine.

The chain combines TRBV4-1 with TRBJ2-2, with D unresolved. This CDR3 is 14 amino acids long. V was cut by 1 base and J by 5 bases, with 8 bases left in between. Germline CDR1 MGHRA, CDR2 YSYEKL. The CDR3 sequence is CASSQGPSTGELFF. The CDR3 region has the DNA TGCGCCAGCAGCCAAGGCCCGTCTACCGGGGAGCTGTTTTTT.

The V call is TRBV27, the J call TRBJ2-3, with D possibly TRBD1 on 7 matching bases. Trimming removed 8 bases at V and 7 bases at J, with 19 bases between. This CDR3 spans 14 amino acids. The germline V gene encodes CDR1 MNHEY and CDR2 SMNVEV (reference sequence). The chain's CDR3 is CASQRQGGLNTQYF. CDR3 nucleotide sequence: TGTGCCAGCCAAAGACAGGGAGGTCTGAATACGCAGTATTTT.

This clonotype showed up just a few times. The J gene is TRBJ2-1, the V gene TRBV11-2; D is undetermined. Trimming took off 0 bases at V and 0 bases at J, with 15 bases between the two ends. The CDR3 has 18 residues. CDR1 SGHAT and CDR2 FQNNGV come from the germline V gene. DNA for the CDR3: TGTGCCAGCAGCTTAGAAATTGGGCCGTATGGCTCCTACAATGAGCAGTTCTTC. Residues: CASSLEIGPYGSYNEQFF.

The sample holds a few counts of this clonotype. The chain has TRBV3-1 and TRBJ2-3; D might be TRBD2 (6 bases). There are 14 residues in the CDR3. From germline, CDR1 is LGHDT and CDR2 YNNKEL (reference sequence). Trimming removed 7 bases at V and 4 bases at J, with 15 bases between. CDR3 nucleotide sequence: TGTGCCAGCACCCTTGCCGGGAGCCCAGATACGCAGTATTTT. It translates to CASTLAGSPDTQYF.

This clonotype was detected ten times or more. The gene calls are TRBV27 and TRBJ1-5; no clear D. Germline values: CDR1 MNHEY, CDR2 SMNVEV (reference sequence). The CDR3 contains 13 residues. Trimming cost V 3 bases and J 2 bases, with 5 bases left between them. The CDR3: CASSFAGNQPQHF. CDR3 DNA sequence: TGTGCCAGCAGTTTCGCGGGCAATCAGCCCCAGCATTTT.

The sample holds many counts of this clonotype. The chain combines TRBV4-1 with TRBJ2-7, with D perhaps matching TRBD2 (7 bases). The CDR3 totals 14 residues. CDR1 MGHRA and CDR2 YSYEKL come from the germline V gene. The germline V and J ends were trimmed by 4 bases and 6 bases, with 16 bases remaining between them. For the CDR3, the DNA is TGCGCCAGCAGCCTTCAAAGGGGGGGGGGCGAGCAGTACTTC. As protein: CASSLQRGGGEQYF.

There are many counts of this clonotype. The gene calls are TRBV12-3 or TRBV12-4 and TRBJ2-3; no reliable D call. V was shortened by 3 bases and J by 0 bases, with 7 bases between the two germline ends. The CDR3 is 14 amino acids. In DNA, the CDR3 is TGTGCCAGCAGTTTCGCGGCAAGCACAGATACGCAGTATTTT. This translates into CASSFAASTDTQYF.

Many counts were recorded for this clonotype. This chain uses TRBV5-1 with TRBJ1-1; 10 nucleotides agree with TRBD1. Germline values: CDR1 SGHRS, CDR2 YFSETQ. Trimming cost V 5 bases and J 0 bases; bases outside gene matches: 7. CDR3 length equals 16 residues. The CDR3 nucleotides are TGCGCCAGCAGTCCTCGGACAGGGGGAATGAACACTGAAGCTTTCTTT. Its translation: CASSPRTGGMNTEAFF. The full variable domain, completed using reference TRBV5-1 and TRBJ1-1, is KAGVTQTPRYLIKTRGQQVTLSCSPISGHRSVSWYQQTPGQGLQFLFEYFSETQRNKGNFPGRFSGRQFSNSRSEMNVSTLELGDSALYLCASSPRTGGMNTEAFFGQGTRLTVV.

This clonotype occurred many times. V is TRBV20-1 and J is TRBJ2-1; D possibly corresponds to TRBD2 (5 bases). The V gene lost 5 bases and the J gene lost 6 bases, with 20 bases spanning the gap. This CDR3 is built from 15 residues. Germline values: CDR1 DFQATT, CDR2 SNEGSKA (reference sequence). This CDR3 reads CSAPGRGVPFNEQFF. Here the CDR3 DNA reads TGCAGTGCTCCCGGCCGGGGAGTCCCATTCAATGAGCAGTTCTTC.

The genes are TRBV7-9 and TRBJ1-1; D perhaps matches TRBD1 (6 bases). The germline V gene has CDR1 SEHNR and CDR2 FQNEAQ (reference sequence). The CDR3 is 13 residues long. With 7 bases removed from V and 6 bases from J, the gap between germline ends came to 15 bases. CDR3 coding DNA: TGTGCCAGCAACAGGGATGGGACGCCTGAAGCTTTCTTT. As protein: CASNRDGTPEAFF.

This clonotype was seen a few times. This chain links TRBV6-5 with TRBJ2-3, with D possibly TRBD2 on 5 matching bases. Germline V gene data show CDR1 as MNHEY and CDR2 as SVGAGI. The ends were cut back, 3 bases at V and 2 bases at J, with 9 bases in the middle. The CDR3 sequence is 14 residues long. DNA of the CDR3: TGTGCCAGCAGTTATGAGGGAACCACAGATACGCAGTATTTT. Its protein product is CASSYEGTTDTQYF.

Of note for this clonotype: This clone may be a read error of a much larger clone one base away. The CDR3 loop is CASSQGTSDYIGELFF. In DNA, the CDR3 is TGTGCCAGCAGCCAAGGGACTAGCGACTACATCGGGGAGCTGTTTTTT. This chain joins TRBV3-1 and TRBJ2-2; 9 bases agree with TRBD2. The trim removed 1 base at V and 7 bases at J, leaving 7 bases unmatched. CDR1 and CDR2 (germline): LGHDT, YNNKEL (reference sequence). The CDR3 length is 16 residues.

At least ten counts were recorded for this clonotype. CDR3 loop: CASSVTGSGANTGELFF. DNA of the CDR3: TGTGCCAGCAGCGTGACGGGATCCGGGGCGAACACCGGGGAGCTGTTTTTT. The chain has TRBV9 and TRBJ2-2, with a weak D call TRBD2 (5 bases). Between the trimmed V and J ends, which lost 2 bases and 0 bases, there was a span of 14 bases. This CDR3 comprises 17 residues. CDR1 and CDR2 (germline): SGDLS, YYNGEE.

This clonotype came up a few times. V gene TRBV6-2 or TRBV6-3 combines with J gene TRBJ2-5; possibly TRBD1 or TRBD2 for D (5 bases each). Trimming removed 7 bases at V and 4 bases at J, with 19 bases between. This CDR3 is 15 amino acids long. Per the germline V gene, CDR1 is MNHEY and CDR2 is SVGEGT. The CDR3 DNA reads as TGTGCCAGCACACTTCGGGACCGAGGGCGAGAGACCCAGTACTTC. It specifies CASTLRDRGRETQYF.

A few counts support this clonotype. The chain carries TRBV7-9 and TRBJ2-7, with D possibly called TRBD1 or TRBD2 (5 bases each). Trimming removed 4 bases from V and 6 bases from J, with 10 bases in between. CDR1 is SEHNR and CDR2 is FQNEAQ in the germline V gene (reference sequence). This CDR3 comprises 12 residues. In nucleotides, the CDR3 is TGTGCCAGCAGCTGGGGGACCGCCGAGCAGTACGTC. Translation: CASSWGTAEQYV.

This sequence joins TRBV6-2 or TRBV6-3 and TRBJ1-1; D is undetermined. The V gene lost 5 bases and the J gene lost 0 bases, with 7 bases spanning the gap. This CDR3 is built from 13 residues. From germline, CDR1 is MNHEY and CDR2 SVGEGT. For the CDR3, the DNA is TGTGCCAGCAGTCGAATCATGAACACTGAAGCTTTCTTT. It encodes CASSRIMNTEAFF.

Ten or more counts support this clonotype. The chain employs TRBV6-1 and TRBJ2-3; 8 positions match TRBD1. Germline loops: CDR1 MNHNS, CDR2 SASEGT. Germline trimming cut 6 bases from V and 1 base from J; bases unmatched to any gene: 15. The CDR3 is 18 amino acids. This CDR3 is CASSPGTGAFVGTDTQYF. The CDR3 nucleotides read TGTGCCAGCAGCCCGGGGACAGGCGCCTTCGTGGGCACAGATACGCAGTATTTT.

The chain recombines TRBV2 with TRBJ2-2, with a possible D match to TRBD1 (6 bases). CDR1 and CDR2 (germline): SNHLY, FYNNEI. The V end lost 2 bases, the J end lost 3 bases, and 19 bases lay between the germline ends. The CDR3 length is 18 residues. In DNA, the CDR3 is TGTGCCAGCAGTGAACTGTCCCCCCAAGGGGGAGACACCGGGGAGCTGTTTTTT. Amino acid sequence: CASSELSPQGGDTGELFF.

This rearrangement joins TRBV12-5 to TRBJ1-1; D unresolved. V was shortened by 3 bases and J by 5 bases, with 19 bases between the two germline ends. Germline CDR1 is LGHNT and CDR2 is FRNRAP. The CDR3 sequence is 16 residues long. This CDR3 reads CASGFALHSTGTEAFF. CDR3 nucleotides: TGTGCTAGTGGTTTCGCCCTTCACTCGACTGGGACTGAAGCTTTCTTT.

This clonotype was observed at least ten times. This sequence joins TRBV4-1 and TRBJ1-1, with TRBD1 matching over 8 bases. The CDR3 loop spans 13 amino acids. The germline gives CDR1 MGHRA, CDR2 YSYEKL. V lost 3 bases, J lost 6 bases, and 3 bases stayed unmatched. In nucleotides, the CDR3 is TGCGCCAGCAGCCATCAGGGGGCGCCTGAAGCTTTCTTT. Amino acids: CASSHQGAPEAFF.

In its sample, this clonotype was seen a few times. Relative to the germline gene, one junction end is altered; a read error may explain this. This chain uses TRBV7-6 with TRBJ1-1, with unresolved D. CDR3 length equals 15 residues. Germline CDR1 and CDR2: SGHVS and FNYEAQ. CDR3 bases: TGTGCCAGCAGGTTAGACGGGTTGAGGAACACTGAAGCTTTCTTT. Translating it yields CASRLDGLRNTEAFF.

The table lists this clonotype with a few counts. V is TRBV15 and J is TRBJ2-7; TRBD2 might be the D (5 bases). With 0 bases removed from V and 0 bases from J, the gap between germline ends came to 6 bases. The CDR3 contains 14 residues. Germline V gene sequence: CDR1 LNHNV, CDR2 YYDKDF (reference sequence). CDR3 in amino acids: CATSRERDSYEQYV. CDR3 nucleotides: TGTGCCACCAGCAGAGAACGGGACTCCTACGAGCAGTACGTC.

In its sample, this clonotype was seen many times. This rearrangement joins TRBV12-3 or TRBV12-4 to TRBJ2-1; 11 bases match TRBD2. This CDR3 is built from 16 residues. Unmatched junction bases numbered 6, after V lost 6 bases and J lost 2 bases. CDR3 sequence reads: CASRRTSGLTYNEQFF. The CDR3 bases are TGTGCCAGCAGACGGACTAGCGGGCTTACCTACAATGAGCAGTTCTTC.

The rearrangement joins TRBV11-1 to TRBJ2-3, with 11 positions matching TRBD2. Germline V gene sequence: CDR1 SGHAT, CDR2 FQDESV (reference sequence). V shed 2 bases and J 6 bases; nucleotides not matched to a gene: 4. CDR3 length: 15 residues. The CDR3 is CASSLTSGGPDTQYF. The CDR3 nucleotides read TGTGCCAGCAGCTTAACTAGCGGGGGCCCCGATACGCAGTATTTT.

The rearrangement uses TRBV6-2 or TRBV6-3 and TRBJ2-5, with D perhaps TRBD2 (5 bases). Germline V gene lookup returns CDR1 MNHEY and CDR2 SVGEGT. The CDR3 consists of 14 residues. The V end was cut by 4 bases, the J end by 0 bases, with 9 bases between. The CDR3: CASSSLEYQETQYF. The CDR3, as DNA: TGTGCCAGCAGTTCACTAGAGTACCAAGAGACCCAGTACTTC.

The rearrangement uses TRBV5-1 and TRBJ1-4; D may be TRBD1 (6 bases). Trimming cost V 0 bases and J 0 bases, with 27 bases left between them. Per the germline V gene, CDR1 is SGHRS and CDR2 is YFSETQ. CDR3 length: 22 residues. As DNA, the CDR3 is TGCGCCAGCAGCTTGGTACCAGGGGAAGGACGAAGGCGTTATGCAACTAATGAAAAACTGTTTTTT. Encoded protein: CASSLVPGEGRRRYATNEKLFF.

This clonotype appeared a few times. V usage is TRBV27 and J usage is TRBJ2-3; perhaps TRBD2 as D (6 bases). Between the trimmed V and J ends, which lost 4 bases and 6 bases, there was a span of 14 bases. The CDR3 is 14 residues long. CDR1 is MNHEY and CDR2 is SMNVEV in the germline V gene (reference sequence). CDR3 protein: CASSSSGVVDTQYF. The CDR3, as DNA: TGTGCCAGCAGTTCCTCGGGGGTGGTGGATACGCAGTATTTT.

The genes are TRBV12-3 or TRBV12-4 and TRBJ2-1, with D perhaps being TRBD1 or TRBD2 (5 bases each). Trimming cost V 3 bases and J 8 bases, with 26 bases left between them. CDR3 length: 18 amino acids. The CDR3 loop reads CASSFSFMSLGDPDEQFF. The CDR3 DNA is TGTGCCAGCAGTTTTAGCTTCATGAGTCTAGGGGACCCCGATGAGCAGTTCTTC.

This clonotype was seen a handful of times. J is TRBJ2-7 and V is TRBV5-1, with D unclear. The CDR3 runs 14 residues. V lost 1 base and J 3 bases, leaving 11 bases between the germline ends. CDR1 is SGHRS and CDR2 is YFSETQ in the germline V gene. Here the CDR3 DNA reads TGCGCCAGCAGCTTGTTCATGGGGAACTACGAGCAGTACTTC. Translating it yields CASSLFMGNYEQYF. Full variable domain (missing parts from reference TRBV5-1 and TRBJ2-7): KAGVTQTPRYLIKTRGQQVTLSCSPISGHRSVSWYQQTPGQGLQFLFEYFSETQRNKGNFPGRFSGRQFSNSRSEMNVSTLELGDSALYLCASSLFMGNYEQYFGPGTRLTVT.

The chain carries TRBV12-5 and TRBJ1-4; D not resolved. The germline V gene encodes CDR1 LGHNT and CDR2 FRNRAP. The CDR3 loop spans 12 amino acids. V was pared by 6 bases and J by 5 bases, with 7 bases between. The CDR3 reads CASGAGNEKLFF. The CDR3 coding sequence is TGTGCTAGTGGCGCGGGGAATGAAAAACTGTTTTTT.

With respect to this clonotype: Compared with germline, one end of the junction differs, possibly owing to a read error. The CDR3 is CASPSITPGQGTWF. The CDR3 region has the DNA TGCGCCAGCCCATCTATTACCCCGGGACAGGGGACTTGGTTT. The rearrangement joins TRBV4-3 to TRBJ2-3; TRBD1 aligns across 10 bases. The CDR3 extends over 14 amino acids. Per the germline V gene, CDR1 is LGHNA and CDR2 is YSLEER.

The rearrangement joins TRBV7-9 to TRBJ2-3; TRBD1 is a possible D gene (5 bases). CDR3 length: 13 residues. Trimming took 5 bases from V and 7 from J, leaving 13 bases between them. CDR1 is SEHNR, CDR2 FQNEAQ, per germline (reference sequence). The CDR3 region has the DNA TGTGCCAGCAGCCCCCAACCAGGGAATACGCAGTATTTT. Protein product: CASSPQPGNTQYF.